This TCR beta chain emerged from a study of Graves' ophthalmopathy and Graves' hyperthyroidism. Turning to the study itself: The term stable hyperthyroidism indicated an absence of ophthalmopathy within 18 months of follow-up.

Comments on this clonotype: Since a much larger clone is just one base distant, this may be a read error.

Using RNA transcripts, the TCR beta CDR3 regions were amplified. Second-round multiplex PCR came after a first-round RT-PCR that employed HTBI primers. One entry per CDR3 protein results from TCRdb running MiXCR on the multiplex PCR reads. The table lists 560,000 or so distinct CDR3 sequences, 39% of them singletons. Excluded were patients with other autoimmune diseases, uncontrolled infections, pregnancy or lactation. Orbital computed tomography and thyroid ultrasound, along with TRAb, serum thyroxine and clinical symptoms, underpinned diagnosis. Sequencing was carried out using peripheral blood or thyroid tissue (not recorded which). This TCR derives from an adult man with Graves' hyperthyroidism.

CDR3 loop: CASSLGTGDSDQPQHF. Written as DNA, the CDR3 is TGTGCCAGCAGCTTAGGCACAGGGGATAGCGATCAGCCCCAGCATTTT. The chain recombines TRBV7-8 with TRBJ1-5, with TRBD1 matching 7 bases. The CDR3 sequence is 16 residues long. Germline loops: CDR1 SGHVS, CDR2 FQNEAQ.